A selection of T cell receptor beta chains follows, all from one sample in a study of blood T cell repertoires in COVID-19. The method was immunoSEQ multiplex PCR; TCRdb's version includes in-frame clones alone and lacks a portion of them. The table includes 65,000 to 70,000 clones, 80% to 95% detected once. The sample comprised peripheral blood. These receptors were collected from a man aged 70-80 years with active COVID-19. Both conserved end residues are part of each CDR3. The order of the fields is J gene, D gene, clone size, V gene, CDR3 DNA, CDR3 protein. A D gene is named only where the DNA matches it firmly. A row's size may be missing; if present it is once, few, many or a size class.

j_gene: TRBJ2-1
d_gene: .
abundance: .
v_gene: TRBV6-1
CDR3nt: TGTGCCAGCAGTGAAGAGGGGGGGCGGTACAATGAGCAGTTCTTC
CDR3aa: CASSEEGGRYNEQFF

j_gene: TRBJ1-2
d_gene: TRBD1
abundance: .
v_gene: TRBV19
CDR3nt: TGTGCCAGTGGGGGGACAGGATTGAGATCTTTC
CDR3aa: CASGGTGLRSF

j_gene: TRBJ2-5
d_gene: TRBD2
abundance: .
v_gene: TRBV29-1
CDR3nt: TGCAGCGTCTCGGGACTAGCGGGGACGGAAGAGACCCAGTACTTC
CDR3aa: CSVSGLAGTEETQYF

j_gene: TRBJ1-2
d_gene: .
abundance: few
v_gene: TRBV6-5
CDR3nt: TGTGCCAGCAGTTACGGGGGGGAGAGCTACACCTTC
CDR3aa: CASSYGGESYTF

j_gene: TRBJ1-5
d_gene: TRBD1
abundance: .
v_gene: TRBV6-2/TRBV6-3
CDR3nt: TGTGCCAGCAGCCACGTCACCGGAGCAGGGGGCGGCAATCAGCCCCAGCATTTT
CDR3aa: CASSHVTGAGGGNQPQHF

j_gene: TRBJ1-5
d_gene: .
abundance: .
v_gene: TRBV5-4
CDR3nt: TGTGCCAGCAGCTTGGCGGGGGTCGGACAGCCCCAGCATTTT
CDR3aa: CASSLAGVGQPQHF

j_gene: TRBJ1-3
d_gene: .
abundance: .
v_gene: TRBV5-1
CDR3nt: TGCGCCAGCAGCTTGGGCGGGGACTCTGGAAACACCATATATTTT
CDR3aa: CASSLGGDSGNTIYF

j_gene: TRBJ2-3
d_gene: TRBD1
abundance: .
v_gene: TRBV29-1
CDR3nt: TGCAGCGTGGACCTCGGGACAGCGGATACGCAGTATTTT
CDR3aa: CSVDLGTADTQYF

j_gene: TRBJ2-1
d_gene: TRBD2
abundance: .
v_gene: TRBV4-3
CDR3nt: TGCGCCAGCAGCTCGAGGGCTATCGGGGGGACGTACAATGAGCAGTTCTTC
CDR3aa: CASSSRAIGGTYNEQFF

j_gene: TRBJ1-1
d_gene: .
abundance: .
v_gene: TRBV19
CDR3nt: TGTGCCAGTAGCCCAATGGGACACTTGAACACTGAAGCTTTCTTT
CDR3aa: CASSPMGHLNTEAFF

j_gene: TRBJ1-6
d_gene: TRBD1
abundance: .
v_gene: TRBV7-2
CDR3nt: TGTGCCAGCAGCTTCTTGGGACAGGGTAATTCACCCCTCCACTTT
CDR3aa: CASSFLGQGNSPLHF

j_gene: TRBJ1-3
d_gene: TRBD1
abundance: .
v_gene: TRBV6-5
CDR3nt: TGTGCCAGCAGAGGACAGGGGGCCTCTGGAAACACCATATATTTT
CDR3aa: CASRGQGASGNTIYF

j_gene: TRBJ2-4
d_gene: .
abundance: .
v_gene: TRBV7-9
CDR3nt: TGTGCCAGCAGCTCTACCCACGGGGGAGTGAAAGCCAAAAACATTCAGTACTTC
CDR3aa: CASSSTHGGVKAKNIQYF

j_gene: TRBJ1-6
d_gene: .
abundance: .
v_gene: TRBV4-2
CDR3nt: TGTGCCAGCAGCCAACCGATCCGGGGGGCAGGGGATTATGCACCCCTCCACTTT
CDR3aa: CASSQPIRGAGDYAPLHF

j_gene: TRBJ2-5
d_gene: .
abundance: few
v_gene: TRBV7-7
CDR3nt: TGTGCTAGCAGCCTCATCGGGACACAAGAGACCCAGTACTTC
CDR3aa: CASSLIGTQETQYF

j_gene: TRBJ2-2
d_gene: .
abundance: .
v_gene: TRBV6-6
CDR3nt: TGTGCCAGCAGTCACCCGCGCAGGGGACTAAGAGTCGCCGGGGAGCTGTTTTTT
CDR3aa: CASSHPRRGLRVAGELFF

j_gene: TRBJ2-2
d_gene: .
abundance: .
v_gene: TRBV5-1
CDR3nt: TGCGCCAGCAGCACGCGGGACGGCGCGAACACCGGGGAGCTGTTTTTT
CDR3aa: CASSTRDGANTGELFF

j_gene: TRBJ2-3
d_gene: .
abundance: .
v_gene: TRBV14
CDR3nt: TGTGCCAGCAGCCAAATGGGCGCCATTAGCACAGATACGCAGTATTTT
CDR3aa: CASSQMGAISTDTQYF

j_gene: TRBJ1-5
d_gene: TRBD1
abundance: .
v_gene: TRBV28
CDR3nt: TGTGCCAGCAGCCTAGCCCCGGACAGGGTCCTGGGTCAGCCCCAGCATTTT
CDR3aa: CASSLAPDRVLGQPQHF

j_gene: TRBJ2-3
d_gene: .
abundance: .
v_gene: TRBV15
CDR3nt: TGTGCCACCAGCAGGGCAGGGATGGGATGGCCAGATACGCAGTATTTT
CDR3aa: CATSRAGMGWPDTQYF

j_gene: TRBJ2-7
d_gene: .
abundance: once
v_gene: TRBV7-2
CDR3nt: TGTGCCAGCAGAGGACTAACGAGCTCCTACGAGCAGTACTTC
CDR3aa: CASRGLTSSYEQYF

j_gene: TRBJ2-1
d_gene: .
abundance: .
v_gene: TRBV3-1/TRBV3-2
CDR3nt: TGTGCCAGCAGAACTCTGGGATTAGGGGGGGTCGATGAGCAGTTCTTC
CDR3aa: CASRTLGLGGVDEQFF

j_gene: TRBJ1-2
d_gene: .
abundance: .
v_gene: TRBV14
CDR3nt: TGTGCCAGCAGCCAAGCCTCATCATTCCTAAGCCCCTATGGCTACACCTTC
CDR3aa: CASSQASSFLSPYGYTF

j_gene: TRBJ1-2
d_gene: .
abundance: .
v_gene: TRBV29-1
CDR3nt: TGCAGCGTCGACAGTAACTATGGCTACACCTTC
CDR3aa: CSVDSNYGYTF

j_gene: TRBJ1-6
d_gene: TRBD1
abundance: .
v_gene: TRBV7-9
CDR3nt: TGTGCCAGCAGCCTCATCGGGCAGGGGGGTTCACCCCTCCACTTT
CDR3aa: CASSLIGQGGSPLHF

j_gene: TRBJ2-5
d_gene: .
abundance: .
v_gene: TRBV5-6
CDR3nt: TGTGCCAGCAGCTTGGGGCCGACAGGAGCTCAAGAGACCCAGTACTTC
CDR3aa: CASSLGPTGAQETQYF

j_gene: TRBJ1-1
d_gene: .
abundance: .
v_gene: TRBV5-6
CDR3nt: TGTGCCAGCAGCCTGGAGTCGGGGGGGTACACTGAAGCTTTCTTT
CDR3aa: CASSLESGGYTEAFF

j_gene: TRBJ1-4
d_gene: TRBD1
abundance: .
v_gene: TRBV5-1
CDR3nt: TGCGCCAGCAGCTTGCAGGGGGCCGCAACTAATGAAAAACTGTTTTTT
CDR3aa: CASSLQGAATNEKLFF

j_gene: TRBJ1-2
d_gene: TRBD1
abundance: .
v_gene: TRBV6-1
CDR3nt: TGTGCCAGCAGTGAAGCGGGGACAGGGGTCGGCGGCTACACCTTC
CDR3aa: CASSEAGTGVGGYTF

j_gene: TRBJ2-2
d_gene: TRBD2
abundance: .
v_gene: TRBV5-1
CDR3nt: TGCGCCAGCAGCTTGAGAGCTAGCGGGGGAGGGGAGCTGTTTTTT
CDR3aa: CASSLRASGGGELFF

j_gene: TRBJ2-1
d_gene: TRBD2
abundance: .
v_gene: TRBV7-7
CDR3nt: TGTGCCAGCAGCTTAAGGCTAGCGGGAATCAATGAGCAGTTCTTC
CDR3aa: CASSLRLAGINEQFF

j_gene: TRBJ2-1
d_gene: .
abundance: .
v_gene: TRBV5-1
CDR3nt: TGCGCCAGCAGCCCCACGGGAAACAATGAGCAGTTCTTC
CDR3aa: CASSPTGNNEQFF

j_gene: TRBJ1-5
d_gene: .
abundance: .
v_gene: TRBV19
CDR3nt: TGTGCCAGTCATCCCGTGACAGCCTTCAATCAGCCCCAGCATTTT
CDR3aa: CASHPVTAFNQPQHF

j_gene: TRBJ1-2
d_gene: TRBD1
abundance: .
v_gene: TRBV2
CDR3nt: TGTGCCAGCAGCTCGGACAGGGACTATGGCTACACCTTC
CDR3aa: CASSSDRDYGYTF

j_gene: TRBJ1-3
d_gene: .
abundance: once
v_gene: TRBV28
CDR3nt: TGTGCCAGCCTCGGCCTCAGGGGAAACACCATATATTTT
CDR3aa: CASLGLRGNTIYF

j_gene: TRBJ1-5
d_gene: .
abundance: once
v_gene: TRBV6-1
CDR3nt: TGTGCCAGCAGTGAATCTGCAGGACTCAATCAGCCCCAGCATTTT
CDR3aa: CASSESAGLNQPQHF

j_gene: TRBJ1-2
d_gene: .
abundance: .
v_gene: TRBV12-3/TRBV12-4
CDR3nt: TGTGCCAGCAGTTTCACAACGGGCTATGGCTACACCTTC
CDR3aa: CASSFTTGYGYTF

j_gene: TRBJ2-7
d_gene: .
abundance: .
v_gene: TRBV29-1
CDR3nt: TGCAGCGTGGGAGGGGGGTACGAGCAGTACTTC
CDR3aa: CSVGGGYEQYF

j_gene: TRBJ2-5
d_gene: TRBD1
abundance: .
v_gene: TRBV11-1
CDR3nt: TGTGCCAGCAGCCCGTCGGAAGGACAGGAAGAGACCCAGTACTTC
CDR3aa: CASSPSEGQEETQYF

j_gene: TRBJ1-1
d_gene: TRBD1
abundance: .
v_gene: TRBV27
CDR3nt: TGTGCCAGCAGTCCCCACCCAGGGGGTAAGGGGAACACTGAAGCTTTCTTT
CDR3aa: CASSPHPGGKGNTEAFF

j_gene: TRBJ2-3
d_gene: TRBD1
abundance: .
v_gene: TRBV24-1
CDR3nt: TGTGCCACCAGTGGCAGGGGGCCAGATACGCAGTATTTT
CDR3aa: CATSGRGPDTQYF

j_gene: TRBJ2-2
d_gene: .
abundance: .
v_gene: TRBV4-3
CDR3nt: TGCGCCAGCAGCCAACGGGGAACCGGGGAGCTGTTTTTT
CDR3aa: CASSQRGTGELFF